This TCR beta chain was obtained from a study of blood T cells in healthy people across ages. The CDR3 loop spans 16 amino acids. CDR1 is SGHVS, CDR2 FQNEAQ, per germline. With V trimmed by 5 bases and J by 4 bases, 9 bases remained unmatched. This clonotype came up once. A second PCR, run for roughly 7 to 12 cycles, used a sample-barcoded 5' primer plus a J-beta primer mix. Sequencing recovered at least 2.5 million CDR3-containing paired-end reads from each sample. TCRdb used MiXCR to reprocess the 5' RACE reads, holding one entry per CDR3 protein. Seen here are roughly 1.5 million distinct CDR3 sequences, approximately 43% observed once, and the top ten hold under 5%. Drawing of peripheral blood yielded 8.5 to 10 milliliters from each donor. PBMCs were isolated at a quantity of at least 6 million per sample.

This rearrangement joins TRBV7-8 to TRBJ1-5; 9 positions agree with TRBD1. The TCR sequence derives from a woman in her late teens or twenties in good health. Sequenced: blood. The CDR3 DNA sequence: TGTGCCAGCAGCCGACCGGGACAGGGAAAGAATCAGCCCCAGCATTTT. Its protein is CASSRPGQGKNQPQHF.